This TCR beta chain was retrieved from a study of control samples from healthy donors and cancer patients (dated by TCRdb to about 2020). Library preparation was by the immunoSEQ multiplex PCR assay. The table comes from immuneACCESS by way of TCRdb, which keeps in-frame sequences with V and J called. Part of the clones is missing from these tables; in studies checked, under half for an unresolved V gene and the rest for unknown reasons. This sample holds roughly 100,000 clones; under 90% were observed only once. The leading ten clones occupy approximately 13% of the sample. CDR1 SEHNR and CDR2 FQNEAQ were looked up in the germline V gene (reference sequence). Inclusive of the bounding cysteine and phenylalanine, the CDR3 is 13 residues long. The read is trimmed to its CDR3 DNA, 39 bases read in frame from base 1. Trimming at the junction amounts to 0 bases on V and 4 bases on J, and the germline ends lie 4 bases apart.

Remarks on this clone: The antigen it binds to is not known. Base qualities are missing; no much larger clone stands one base away.

The sample was blood. In this chain, TRBV7-9 is recombined with TRBJ2-1, with the D gene too uncertain to name. This TCR was sampled from a woman aged 45-65 years in good health. The DNA sequence reads TGTGCCAGCAGCTTAGCGTCATACAATGAGCAGTTCTTC. Translated, this is CASSLASYNEQFF.